Below, one T cell receptor (beta chain) is given with its context. Its antigen is not identified. The data were produced by immunoSEQ multiplex PCR, yet TCRdb's version contains in-frame clones alone and is incomplete. The table shows 300,000 to 450,000 clones, with just over 90% occurring only once. This entry belongs to a study of Ad26.COV2.S vaccination and SARS-CoV-2 variants. Whole-study findings and limits: Spike-specific CD8+ and CD4+ T cell responses reportedly showed substantial breadth after vaccination. Recipients of vaccine and of placebo showed similar breadth of their non-spike TCR repertoires. Possible underestimation of total T cell responses by the TCR breadth and depth analyses was noted.

This receptor was obtained from a human donor who had recovered from COVID-19. This sample comprised peripheral blood, obtained after recovery from COVID-19.

The CDR3 is CSVGGNRASETQYF. As DNA, the CDR3 is TGCAGCGTCGGGGGTAATAGAGCGTCGGAGACCCAGTACTTC. The chain combines TRBV29-1 with TRBJ2-5; weak D call: TRBD2 (6 bases). This CDR3 spans 14 amino acids. V was shortened by 6 bases and J by 5 bases, with 19 bases between the two germline ends. Germline assignment: CDR1 SQVTM and CDR2 ANQGSEA.